One and the same sample provided the 5 T cell receptor beta chains below, sequenced in a study of blood T cells in healthy people across ages. A second roughly 6 to 12 cycle PCR used barcoded and J-beta primers. In TCRdb, the 5' RACE reads were re-called with MiXCR into one record per CDR3 protein. The sample includes over a million distinct CDR3 sequences, 42% seen only once; the top ten take about 4%. Material: blood. The receptors here all came from a woman aged 18-30 years in good health.

Many counts were recorded for this clonotype. This chain joins TRBV2 and TRBJ2-3; 7 positions agree with TRBD2. J lost 5 bases, V lost 4 bases, and 3 bases had no gene match. The length of the CDR3 is 13 residues. Germline-derived CDR1 and CDR2 are SNHLY and FYNNEI. The CDR3 sequence: CASSGGRVDTQYF. DNA for the CDR3: TGTGCCAGCAGTGGAGGGAGGGTAGATACGCAGTATTTT.

Remarks on this clonotype: A much larger clone lies a single base off, so this may be a read error. The J gene is TRBJ1-2, the V gene TRBV12-3 or TRBV12-4; D possibly corresponds to TRBD1 (5 bases). The CDR3 spans 12 residues. V was clipped by 7 bases and J by 4 bases, with 10 bases between them. The CDR3 nucleotides are TGTGCCAGCACCGACAGTAGCTATGGCTACACCTTC. Its translation is CASTDSSYGYTF.

The J gene is TRBJ1-5, the V gene TRBV6-1, with 7 bases aligning to TRBD1. With V trimmed by 6 bases and J by 3 bases, 11 bases remained unmatched. The germline V gene encodes CDR1 MNHNS and CDR2 SASEGT. This CDR3 is 16 amino acids long. The CDR3 DNA follows: TGTGCCAGCAGACCAGGGGGGGGGTTTGACAATCAGCCCCAGCATTTT. It yields the protein CASRPGGGFDNQPQHF.

This clonotype was observed a few times. The CDR3, as DNA: TGTGCCAGCAGTTACTCTTTAAGAGGGCCCCAGCATTTT. Its translation: CASSYSLRGPQHF. V usage is TRBV6-2 or TRBV6-3 and J usage is TRBJ1-5; unclear D gene. Deletions cut 0 bases from V and 9 bases from J, with 9 bases between. Germline V CDR1 and CDR2: MNHEY, SVGEGT. The CDR3 is 13 residues long.

CDR3 in amino acids: CASSSDRAPYNEQYF. CDR3 sequence (DNA): TGTGCCAGCAGTTCCGACAGGGCTCCCTACAATGAGCAGTACTTC. The chain recombines TRBV6-5 with TRBJ2-5, with 7 bases that match TRBD1. Germline lookup yields CDR1 MNHEY and CDR2 SVGAGI. V was pared by 4 bases and J by 11 bases, with 16 bases of the junction left unmatched. The length of the CDR3 is 15 residues.